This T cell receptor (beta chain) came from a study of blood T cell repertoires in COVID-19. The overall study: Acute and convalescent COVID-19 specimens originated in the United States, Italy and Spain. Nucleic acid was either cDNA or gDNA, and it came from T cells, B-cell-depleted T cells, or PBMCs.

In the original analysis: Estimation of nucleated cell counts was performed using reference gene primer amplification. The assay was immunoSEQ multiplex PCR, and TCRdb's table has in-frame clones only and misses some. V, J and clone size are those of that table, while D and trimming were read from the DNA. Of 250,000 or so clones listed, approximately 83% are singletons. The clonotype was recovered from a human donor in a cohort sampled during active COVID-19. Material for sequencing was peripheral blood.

The CDR3: CASSPSDRSGMGDTQYF. DNA of the CDR3: TGTGCCAGCTCACCAAGTGATCGGAGCGGGATGGGGGATACGCAGTATTTT. The gene calls are TRBV18 and TRBJ2-3, with 7 bases fitting TRBD2. This CDR3 has 17 residues. The ends lost 2 bases at V and 6 bases at J; junction bases unmatched: 14. Germline V CDR1 and CDR2: KGHSH, LQKENI.